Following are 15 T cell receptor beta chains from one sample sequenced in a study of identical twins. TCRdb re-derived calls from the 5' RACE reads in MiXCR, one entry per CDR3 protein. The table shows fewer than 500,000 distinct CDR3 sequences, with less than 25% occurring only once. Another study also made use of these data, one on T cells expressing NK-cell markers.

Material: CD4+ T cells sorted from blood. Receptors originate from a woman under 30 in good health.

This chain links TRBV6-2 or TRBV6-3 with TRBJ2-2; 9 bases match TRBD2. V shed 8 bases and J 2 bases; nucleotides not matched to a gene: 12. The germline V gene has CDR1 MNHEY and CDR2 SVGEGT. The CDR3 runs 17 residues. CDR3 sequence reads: CASGRRQTSGNTGELFF. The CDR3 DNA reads TGTGCCAGCGGACGAAGGCAGACTAGCGGAAACACCGGGGAGCTGTTTTTT.

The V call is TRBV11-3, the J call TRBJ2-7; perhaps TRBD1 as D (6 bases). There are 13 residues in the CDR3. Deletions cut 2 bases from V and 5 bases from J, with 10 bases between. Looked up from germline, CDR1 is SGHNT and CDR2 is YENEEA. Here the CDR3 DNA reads TGTGCCAGCAGCTTACCCAGGGGCCACGAGCAGTACTTC. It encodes CASSLPRGHEQYF.

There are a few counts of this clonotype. Here the CDR3 reads CASSWLAGTSEGYGNYNEQFF. In DNA, the CDR3 is TGTGCCAGCAGCTGGCTAGCCGGGACTAGCGAGGGGTATGGAAACTACAATGAGCAGTTCTTC. V gene TRBV5-6 combines with J gene TRBJ2-1; 10 bases are shared with TRBD2. J was trimmed by 3 bases and V by 3 bases; bases with no gene match: 21. CDR3 size: 21 residues. Per germline, CDR1 SGHDT and CDR2 YYEEEE.

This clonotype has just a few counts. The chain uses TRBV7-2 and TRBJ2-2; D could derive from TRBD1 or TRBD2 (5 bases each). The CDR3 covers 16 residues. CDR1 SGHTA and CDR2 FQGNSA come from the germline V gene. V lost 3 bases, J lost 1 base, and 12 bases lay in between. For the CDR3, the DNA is TGTGCCAGCAGCTTTCGGGGCACGGGGAACACCGGGGAGCTGTTTTTT. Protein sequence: CASSFRGTGNTGELFF.

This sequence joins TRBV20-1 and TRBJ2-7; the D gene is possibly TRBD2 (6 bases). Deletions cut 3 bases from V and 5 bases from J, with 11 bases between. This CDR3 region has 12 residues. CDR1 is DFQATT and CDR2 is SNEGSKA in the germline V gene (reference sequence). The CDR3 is CSARGRGNEQYF. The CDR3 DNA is TGCAGTGCTAGGGGCCGGGGGAACGAGCAGTACTTC.

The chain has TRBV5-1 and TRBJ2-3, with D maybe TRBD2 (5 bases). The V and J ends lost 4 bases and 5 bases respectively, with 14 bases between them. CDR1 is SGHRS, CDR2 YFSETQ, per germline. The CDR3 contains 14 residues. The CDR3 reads CASSIGLHIDTQYF. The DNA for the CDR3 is TGCGCCAGCAGCATAGGACTTCACATAGATACGCAGTATTTT.

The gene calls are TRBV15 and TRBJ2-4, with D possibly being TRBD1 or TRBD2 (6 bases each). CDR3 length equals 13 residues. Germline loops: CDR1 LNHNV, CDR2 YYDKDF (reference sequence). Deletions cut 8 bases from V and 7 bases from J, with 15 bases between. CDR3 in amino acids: CATGSGGPNIQYF. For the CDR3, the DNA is TGTGCCACCGGGTCTGGGGGGCCGAACATTCAGTACTTC.

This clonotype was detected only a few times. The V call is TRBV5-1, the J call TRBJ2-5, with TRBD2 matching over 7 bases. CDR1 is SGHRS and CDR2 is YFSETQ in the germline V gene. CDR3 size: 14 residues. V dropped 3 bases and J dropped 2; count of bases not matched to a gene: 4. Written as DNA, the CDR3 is TGCGCCAGCAGCTCCCGGGACTATCAAGAGACCCAGTACTTC. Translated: CASSSRDYQETQYF.

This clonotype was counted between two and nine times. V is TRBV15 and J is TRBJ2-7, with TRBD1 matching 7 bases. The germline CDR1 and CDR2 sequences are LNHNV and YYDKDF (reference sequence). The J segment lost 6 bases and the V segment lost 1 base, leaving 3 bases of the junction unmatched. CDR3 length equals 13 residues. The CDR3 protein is CATSRAGTAEQYF. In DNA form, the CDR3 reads TGTGCCACCAGCAGAGCTGGGACAGCCGAGCAGTACTTC. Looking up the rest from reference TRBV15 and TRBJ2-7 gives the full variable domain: DAMVIQNPRYQVTQFGKPVTLSCSQTLNHNVMYWYQQKSSQAPKLLFHYYDKDFNNEADTPDNFQSRRPNTSFCFLDIRSPGLGDTAMYLCATSRAGTAEQYFGPGTRLTVT.

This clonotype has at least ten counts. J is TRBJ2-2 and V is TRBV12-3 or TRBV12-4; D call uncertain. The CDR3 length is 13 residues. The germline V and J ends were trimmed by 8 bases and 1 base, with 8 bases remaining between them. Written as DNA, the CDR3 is TGTGCCAGCGGTAAAGAGAACACCGGGGAGCTGTTTTTT. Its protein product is CASGKENTGELFF.

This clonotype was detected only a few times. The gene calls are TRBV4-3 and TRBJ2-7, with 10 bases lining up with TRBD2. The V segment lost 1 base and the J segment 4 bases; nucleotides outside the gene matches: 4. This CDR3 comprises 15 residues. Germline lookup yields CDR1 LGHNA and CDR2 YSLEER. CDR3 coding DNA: TGCGCCAGCAGCCAAGTTCCAGCGGGAGGGTACGAGCAGTACTTC. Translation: CASSQVPAGGYEQYF.

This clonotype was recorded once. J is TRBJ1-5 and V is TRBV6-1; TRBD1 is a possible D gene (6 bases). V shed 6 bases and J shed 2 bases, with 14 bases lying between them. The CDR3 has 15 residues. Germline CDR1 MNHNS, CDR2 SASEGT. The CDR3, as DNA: TGTGCCAGCAGCAGGGGCACAGGAGGCAATCAGCCCCAGCATTTT. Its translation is CASSRGTGGNQPQHF.

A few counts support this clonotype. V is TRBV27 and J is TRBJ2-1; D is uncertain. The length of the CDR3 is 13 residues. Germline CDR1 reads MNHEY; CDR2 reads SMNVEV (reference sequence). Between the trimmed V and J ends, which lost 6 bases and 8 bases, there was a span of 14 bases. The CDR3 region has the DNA TGTGCCAGCAGCCAATCCTCAGTCTATGAGCAGTTCTTC. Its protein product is CASSQSSVYEQFF.

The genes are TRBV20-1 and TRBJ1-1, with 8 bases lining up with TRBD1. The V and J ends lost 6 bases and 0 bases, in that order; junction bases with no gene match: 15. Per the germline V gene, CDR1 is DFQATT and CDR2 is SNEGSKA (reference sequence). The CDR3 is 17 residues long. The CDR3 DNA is TGCAGTGCCGGTCCCCCGGGACAGGATCTAATGAACACTGAAGCTTTCTTT. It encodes CSAGPPGQDLMNTEAFF.

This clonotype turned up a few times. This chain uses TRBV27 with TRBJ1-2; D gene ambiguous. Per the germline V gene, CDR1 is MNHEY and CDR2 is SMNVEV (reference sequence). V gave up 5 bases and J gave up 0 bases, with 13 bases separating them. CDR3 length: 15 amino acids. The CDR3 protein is CASSPRRGANYGYTF. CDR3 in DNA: TGTGCCAGCAGTCCTCGGCGGGGAGCTAACTATGGCTACACCTTC.